A single sample gave rise to the 7 T cell receptor beta chains below, sequenced in a study of cytomegalovirus exposure and HLA in healthy donors. Some clones are missing from TCRdb's copy, which holds only in-frame ones; the method was immunoSEQ multiplex PCR. Of roughly 63,000 clones in the sample, around 92% were seen once. Sequenced material: PBMCs. The source is a woman aged 18-29 years in good health and CMV-seronegative.

This clone was picked up one time. The chain is built from TRBV5-1 and TRBJ1-1; possible D gene TRBD1, 5 bases. The germline gives CDR1 SGHRS, CDR2 YFSETQ. V was pared by 3 bases and J by 4 bases, with 16 bases between. The CDR3 has 15 residues. The CDR3 spells CASSSGLGGATEAFF. The CDR3 nucleotides read TGCGCCAGCAGCTCGGGGTTGGGGGGAGCCACTGAAGCTTTCTTT.

As concerns this clone: In the same sample, other DNA sequences code for this CDR3. The chain employs TRBV6-6 and TRBJ2-7; D may be TRBD1 (6 bases). The CDR3 has 14 amino acids. Trimming removed 2 bases from V and 4 bases from J, with 12 bases in between. Germline CDR1 and CDR2: MNHNY and SVGAGI (reference sequence). The CDR3 is CASSYGAGVYEQYF. CDR3 DNA: TGTGCCAGCAGTTACGGAGCAGGGGTGTACGAGCAGTACTTC.

This sequence joins TRBV5-5 and TRBJ2-7; D might be TRBD1 (6 bases). The CDR3 is made up of 12 amino acids. CDR1 SGHKS and CDR2 YYEKEE come from the germline V gene (reference sequence). V was shortened by 2 bases and J by 5 bases, with 8 bases between the two germline ends. Written as DNA, the CDR3 is TGTGCCAGCAGCTTTGCAGGGGACGAGCAGTACTTC. The encoded protein is CASSFAGDEQYF.

J is TRBJ1-4 and V is TRBV5-5; no clear D. The CDR3 runs 15 residues. In germline, CDR1 is SGHKS, CDR2 YYEKEE (reference sequence). V lost 6 bases to trimming and J lost 0 bases, with 12 bases between them. The CDR3, as DNA: TGTGCCAGCAACGGAGGGCGTGCAACTAATGAAAAACTGTTTTTT. It yields the protein CASNGGRATNEKLFF.

V gene TRBV6-5 combines with J gene TRBJ1-5; TRBD1 matches at 7 bases. This CDR3 comprises 14 residues. From germline, CDR1 is MNHEY and CDR2 SVGAGI. Trimming at V came to 4 bases and at J to 6 bases, leaving 6 bases not matched to a gene. CDR3 protein: CASSSGTATQPQHF. The CDR3 DNA follows: TGTGCCAGCAGTTCCGGGACAGCCACTCAGCCCCAGCATTTT.

The chain couples TRBV7-9 to TRBJ1-1; D not certain. The CDR3 is 11 residues long. CDR1 is SEHNR, CDR2 FQNEAQ, per germline (reference sequence). V was shortened by 2 bases and J by 10 bases, with 8 bases between the two germline ends. The CDR3: CASSLRRGAFF. The DNA of the CDR3 is TGTGCCAGCAGCTTACGTCGAGGAGCTTTCTTT.

Note on this clone: This sample also contains other DNA sequences that code for the same CDR3. The chain is built from TRBV7-9 and TRBJ2-7; possibly TRBD2 for D (6 bases). The V gene's germline CDR1 is SEHNR and CDR2 FQNEAQ (reference sequence). With 5 bases removed from V and 0 bases from J, the gap between germline ends came to 11 bases. This CDR3 has 14 amino acids. The CDR3 DNA reads TGTGCCAGCAGCCTGGGGGGAATCTCCTACGAGCAGTACTTC. Amino acid sequence: CASSLGGISYEQYF.